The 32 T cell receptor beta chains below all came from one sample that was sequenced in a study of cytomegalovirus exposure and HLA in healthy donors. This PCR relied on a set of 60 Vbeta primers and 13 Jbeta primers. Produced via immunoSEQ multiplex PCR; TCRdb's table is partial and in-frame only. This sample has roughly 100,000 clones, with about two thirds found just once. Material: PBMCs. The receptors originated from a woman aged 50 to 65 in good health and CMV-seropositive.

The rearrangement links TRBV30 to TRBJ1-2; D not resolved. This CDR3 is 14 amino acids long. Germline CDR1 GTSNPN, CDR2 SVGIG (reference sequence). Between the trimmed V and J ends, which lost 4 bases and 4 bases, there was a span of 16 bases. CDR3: CAWTPQAQSYGYTF. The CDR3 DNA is TGTGCCTGGACCCCTCAGGCACAGTCCTATGGCTACACCTTC.

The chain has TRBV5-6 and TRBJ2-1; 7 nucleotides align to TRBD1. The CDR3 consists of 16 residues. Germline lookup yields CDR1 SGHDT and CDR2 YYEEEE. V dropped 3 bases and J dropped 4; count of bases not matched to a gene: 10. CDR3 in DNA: TGTGCCAGCAGCTCCCCGACAGGGAATCTTTACAATGAGCAGTTCTTC. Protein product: CASSSPTGNLYNEQFF.

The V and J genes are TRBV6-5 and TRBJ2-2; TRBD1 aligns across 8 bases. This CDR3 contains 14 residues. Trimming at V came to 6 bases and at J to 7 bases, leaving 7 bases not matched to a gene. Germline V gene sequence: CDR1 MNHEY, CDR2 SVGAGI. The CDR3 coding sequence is TGTGCCAGCAGCCGGACAGGGTTAGTCGGGGAGCTGTTTTTT. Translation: CASSRTGLVGELFF.

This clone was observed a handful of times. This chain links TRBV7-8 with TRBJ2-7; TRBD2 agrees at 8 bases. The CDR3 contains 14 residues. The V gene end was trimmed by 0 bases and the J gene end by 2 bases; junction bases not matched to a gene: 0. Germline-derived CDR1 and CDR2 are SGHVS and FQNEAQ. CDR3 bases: TGTGCCAGCAGCTTAGCCGGGGGGGCCTACGAGCAGTACTTC. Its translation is CASSLAGGAYEQYF.

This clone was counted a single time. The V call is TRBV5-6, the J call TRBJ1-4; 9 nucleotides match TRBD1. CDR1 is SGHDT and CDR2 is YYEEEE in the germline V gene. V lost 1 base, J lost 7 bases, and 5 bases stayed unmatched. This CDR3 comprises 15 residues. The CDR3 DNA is TGTGCCAGCAGCTTGTGGGGACAGGGTTCTGAAAAACTGTTTTTT. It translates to CASSLWGQGSEKLFF. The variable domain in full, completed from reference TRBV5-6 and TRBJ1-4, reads DAGVTQSPTHLIKTRGQQVTLRCSPKSGHDTVSWYQQALGQGPQFIFQYYEEEERQRGNFPDRFSGHQFPNYSSELNVNALLLGDSALYLCASSLWGQGSEKLFFGSGTQLSVL.

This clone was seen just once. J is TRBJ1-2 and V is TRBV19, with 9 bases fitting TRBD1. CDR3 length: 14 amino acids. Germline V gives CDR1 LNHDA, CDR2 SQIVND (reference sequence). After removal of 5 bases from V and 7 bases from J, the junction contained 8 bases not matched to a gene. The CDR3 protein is CASSEEGQGAGYTF. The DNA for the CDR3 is TGTGCCAGTAGTGAAGAGGGACAGGGTGCTGGCTACACCTTC.

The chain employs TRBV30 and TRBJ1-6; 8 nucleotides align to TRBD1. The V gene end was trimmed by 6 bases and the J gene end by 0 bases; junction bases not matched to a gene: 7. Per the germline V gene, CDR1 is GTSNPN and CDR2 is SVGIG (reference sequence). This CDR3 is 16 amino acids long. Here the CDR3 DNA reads TGTGCCTGCTGGACAGGGAGGAGCTCCTATAATTCACCCCTCCACTTT. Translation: CACWTGRSSYNSPLHF.

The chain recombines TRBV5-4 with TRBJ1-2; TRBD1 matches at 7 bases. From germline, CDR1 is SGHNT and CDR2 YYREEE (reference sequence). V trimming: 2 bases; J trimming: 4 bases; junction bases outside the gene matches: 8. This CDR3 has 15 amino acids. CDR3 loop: CASSLERQGPYGYTF. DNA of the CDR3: TGTGCCAGCAGCTTAGAAAGACAGGGACCCTATGGCTACACCTTC.

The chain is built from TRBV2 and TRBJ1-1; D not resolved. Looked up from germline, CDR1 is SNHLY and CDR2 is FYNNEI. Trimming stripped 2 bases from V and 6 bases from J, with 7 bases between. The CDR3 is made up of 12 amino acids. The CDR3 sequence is CASSEQVSEAFF. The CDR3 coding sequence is TGTGCCAGCAGTGAACAGGTCTCTGAAGCTTTCTTT. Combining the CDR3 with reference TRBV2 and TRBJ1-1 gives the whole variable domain EPEVTQTPSHQVTQMGQEVILRCVPISNHLYFYWYRQILGQKVEFLVSFYNNEISEKSEIFDDQFSVERPDGSNFTLKIRSTKLEDSAMYFCASSEQVSEAFFGQGTRLTVV.

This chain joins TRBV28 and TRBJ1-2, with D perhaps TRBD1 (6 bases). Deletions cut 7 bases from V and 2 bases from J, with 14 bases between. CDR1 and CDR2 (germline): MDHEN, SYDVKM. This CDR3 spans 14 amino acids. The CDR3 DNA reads TGTGCCAGCACCACGTCACAGGGCAACTATGGCTACACCTTC. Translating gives CASTTSQGNYGYTF.

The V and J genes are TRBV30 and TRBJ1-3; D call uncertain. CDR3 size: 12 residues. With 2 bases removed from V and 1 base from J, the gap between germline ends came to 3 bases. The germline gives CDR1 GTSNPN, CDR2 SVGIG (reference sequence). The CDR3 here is CAWSLSGNTIYF. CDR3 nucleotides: TGTGCCTGGAGTTTATCTGGAAACACCATATATTTT.

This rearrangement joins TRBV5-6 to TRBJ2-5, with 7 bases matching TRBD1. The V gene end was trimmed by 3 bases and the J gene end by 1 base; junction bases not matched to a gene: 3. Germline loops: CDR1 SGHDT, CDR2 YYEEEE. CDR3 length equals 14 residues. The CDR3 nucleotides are TGTGCCAGCAGCTCTGGGACAGCCCAAGAGACCCAGTACTTC. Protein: CASSSGTAQETQYF.

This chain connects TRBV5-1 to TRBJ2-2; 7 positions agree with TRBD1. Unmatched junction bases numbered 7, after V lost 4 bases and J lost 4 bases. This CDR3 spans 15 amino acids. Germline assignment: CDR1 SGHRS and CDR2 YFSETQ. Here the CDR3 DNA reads TGCGCCAGCAGCGCCAGACAGGGAACCACCGGGGAGCTGTTTTTT. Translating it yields CASSARQGTTGELFF.

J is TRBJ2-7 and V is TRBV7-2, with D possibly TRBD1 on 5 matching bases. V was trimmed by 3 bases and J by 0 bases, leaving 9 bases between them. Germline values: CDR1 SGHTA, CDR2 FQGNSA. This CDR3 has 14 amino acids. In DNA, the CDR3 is TGTGCCAGCAGCTTTCAGGGTACCTCCTACGAGCAGTACTTC. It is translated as CASSFQGTSYEQYF.

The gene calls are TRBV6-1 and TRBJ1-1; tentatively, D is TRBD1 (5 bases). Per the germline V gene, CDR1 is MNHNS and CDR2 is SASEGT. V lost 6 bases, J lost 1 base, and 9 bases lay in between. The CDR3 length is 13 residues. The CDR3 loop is CASRDQGNTEAFF. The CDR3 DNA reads TGTGCCAGCAGGGACCAGGGGAACACTGAAGCTTTCTTT.

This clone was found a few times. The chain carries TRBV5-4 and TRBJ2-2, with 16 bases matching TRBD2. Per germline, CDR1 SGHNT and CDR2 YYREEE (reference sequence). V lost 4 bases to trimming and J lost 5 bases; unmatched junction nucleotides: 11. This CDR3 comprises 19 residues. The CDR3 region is CASSNLDGTSGGETGELFF. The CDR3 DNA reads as TGTGCCAGCAGCAATCTCGACGGGACTAGCGGGGGGGAGACCGGGGAGCTGTTTTTT.

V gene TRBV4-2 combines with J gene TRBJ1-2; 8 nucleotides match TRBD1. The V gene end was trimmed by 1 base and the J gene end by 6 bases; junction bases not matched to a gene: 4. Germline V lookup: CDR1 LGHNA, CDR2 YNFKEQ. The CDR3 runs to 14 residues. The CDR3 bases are TGTGCCAGCAGCCAAGCCAGGACAGGGAATGGCTACACCTTC. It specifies CASSQARTGNGYTF.

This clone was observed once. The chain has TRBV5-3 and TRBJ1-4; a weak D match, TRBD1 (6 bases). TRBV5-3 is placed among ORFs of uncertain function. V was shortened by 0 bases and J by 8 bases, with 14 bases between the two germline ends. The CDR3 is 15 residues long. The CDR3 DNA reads TGTGCCAGAAGCTTGGTTTGGGGGCTTGGAGAAAAACTGTTTTTT. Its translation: CARSLVWGLGEKLFF.

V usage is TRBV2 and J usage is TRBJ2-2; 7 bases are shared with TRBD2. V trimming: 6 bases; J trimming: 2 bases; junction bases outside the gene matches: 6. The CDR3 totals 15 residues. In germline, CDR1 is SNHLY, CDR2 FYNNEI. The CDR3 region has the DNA TGTGCCAGCAGAAGGGGACTACTAAACACCGGGGAGCTGTTTTTT. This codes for CASRRGLLNTGELFF.

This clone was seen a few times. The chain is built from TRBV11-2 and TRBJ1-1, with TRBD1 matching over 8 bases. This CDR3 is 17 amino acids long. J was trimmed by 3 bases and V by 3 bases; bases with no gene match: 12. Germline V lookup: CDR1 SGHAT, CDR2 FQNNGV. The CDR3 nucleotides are TGTGCCAGCAGCTTCCCGACAGGGGAGGGTATTGACACTGAAGCTTTCTTT. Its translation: CASSFPTGEGIDTEAFF.

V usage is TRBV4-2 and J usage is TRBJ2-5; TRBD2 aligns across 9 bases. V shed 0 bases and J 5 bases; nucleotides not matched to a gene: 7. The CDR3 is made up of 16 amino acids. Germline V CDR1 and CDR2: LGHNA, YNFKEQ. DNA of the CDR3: TGTGCCAGCAGCCAAGATTCAGCGGGGGGTCGTGAGACCCAGTACTTC. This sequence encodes CASSQDSAGGRETQYF.

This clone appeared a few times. The CDR3 protein is CASSPDRNNEQFF. CDR3 sequence (DNA): TGTGCCAGCAGCCCGGACAGGAACAATGAGCAGTTCTTC. This chain joins TRBV5-4 and TRBJ2-1; the match to TRBD1 covers 7 bases. Germline assignment: CDR1 SGHNT and CDR2 YYREEE (reference sequence). The CDR3 has 13 residues. With 4 bases clipped from V and 5 bases from J, the junction kept 3 bases outside the gene matches.

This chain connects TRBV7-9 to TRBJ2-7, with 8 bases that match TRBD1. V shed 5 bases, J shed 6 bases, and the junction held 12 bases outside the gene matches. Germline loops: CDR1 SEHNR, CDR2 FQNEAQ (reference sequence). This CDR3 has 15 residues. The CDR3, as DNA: TGTGCCAGCAGCAAAGCAGGACAGGGTAAGAGCGAGCAGTACTTC. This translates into CASSKAGQGKSEQYF.

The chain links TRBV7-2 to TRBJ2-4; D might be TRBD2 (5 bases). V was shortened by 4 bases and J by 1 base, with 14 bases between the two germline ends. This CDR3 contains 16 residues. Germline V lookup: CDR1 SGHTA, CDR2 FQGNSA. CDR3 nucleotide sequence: TGTGCCAGCAGCTCCCCCGGAGGAATGGCCAAAAACATTCAGTACTTC. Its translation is CASSSPGGMAKNIQYF.

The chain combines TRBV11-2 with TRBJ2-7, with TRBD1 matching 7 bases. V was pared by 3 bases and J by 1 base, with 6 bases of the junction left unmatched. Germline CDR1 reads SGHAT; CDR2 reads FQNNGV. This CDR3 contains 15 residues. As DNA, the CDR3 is TGTGCCAGCAGCTTTTTCGGGACAGTATCCTACGAGCAGTACTTC. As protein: CASSFFGTVSYEQYF. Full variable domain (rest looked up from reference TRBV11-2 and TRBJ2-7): EAGVAQSPRYKIIEKRQSVAFWCNPISGHATLYWYQQILGQGPKLLIQFQNNGVVDDSQLPKDRFSAERLKGVDSTLKIQPAKLEDSAVYLCASSFFGTVSYEQYFGPGTRLTVT.

CDR3 DNA: TGTGCCAGCAGTTTATACGGGGTTAACTATGGCTACACCTTC. Its translation is CASSLYGVNYGYTF. This chain links TRBV28 with TRBJ1-2; no clear D gene. The CDR3 has 14 residues. The V gene's germline CDR1 is MDHEN and CDR2 SYDVKM. V shed 1 base and J shed 1 base, with 7 bases lying between them.

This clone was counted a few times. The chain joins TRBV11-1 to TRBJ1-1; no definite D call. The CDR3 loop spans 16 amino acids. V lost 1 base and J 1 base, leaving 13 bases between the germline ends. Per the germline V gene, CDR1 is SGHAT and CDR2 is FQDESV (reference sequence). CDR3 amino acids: CASSLDLSGWNTEAFF. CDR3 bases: TGTGCCAGCAGCTTAGATCTCTCAGGCTGGAACACTGAAGCTTTCTTT.

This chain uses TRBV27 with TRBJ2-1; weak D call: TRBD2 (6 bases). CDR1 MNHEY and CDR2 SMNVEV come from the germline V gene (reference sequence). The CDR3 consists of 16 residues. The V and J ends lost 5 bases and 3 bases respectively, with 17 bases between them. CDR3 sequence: CASSNSPAGLYNEQFF. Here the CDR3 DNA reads TGTGCCAGCAGTAATTCCCCGGCGGGGCTCTACAATGAGCAGTTCTTC.

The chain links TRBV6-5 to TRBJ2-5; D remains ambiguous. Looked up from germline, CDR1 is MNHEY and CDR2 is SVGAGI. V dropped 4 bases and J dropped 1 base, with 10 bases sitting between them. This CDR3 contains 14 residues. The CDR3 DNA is TGTGCCAGCAGTTCCTCCCCAGGCCAAGAGACCCAGTACTTC. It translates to CASSSSPGQETQYF.

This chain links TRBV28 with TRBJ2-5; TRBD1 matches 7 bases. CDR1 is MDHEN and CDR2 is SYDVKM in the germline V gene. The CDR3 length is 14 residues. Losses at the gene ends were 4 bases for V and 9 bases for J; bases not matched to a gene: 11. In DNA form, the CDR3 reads TGTGCCAGCAGTTCCGCCCAGGGGGTCCGGCCCCAGTACTTC. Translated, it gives CASSSAQGVRPQYF.

The CDR3 sequence: CASSYRQTGNTIYF. The CDR3 coding sequence is TGTGCCAGCAGTTACCGACAGACTGGAAACACCATATATTTT. The chain is built from TRBV6-5 and TRBJ1-3; a possible D gene is TRBD1 (5 bases). Trimming cost V 2 bases and J 2 bases, with 7 bases left between them. The germline V gene has CDR1 MNHEY and CDR2 SVGAGI. This CDR3 region has 14 residues.

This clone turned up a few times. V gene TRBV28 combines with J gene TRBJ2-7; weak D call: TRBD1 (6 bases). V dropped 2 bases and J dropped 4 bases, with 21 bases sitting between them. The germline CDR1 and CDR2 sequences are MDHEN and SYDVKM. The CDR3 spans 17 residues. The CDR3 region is CASSLVPGDLNFYEQYF. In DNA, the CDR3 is TGTGCCAGCAGTTTAGTCCCAGGGGACCTTAACTTTTACGAGCAGTACTTC.